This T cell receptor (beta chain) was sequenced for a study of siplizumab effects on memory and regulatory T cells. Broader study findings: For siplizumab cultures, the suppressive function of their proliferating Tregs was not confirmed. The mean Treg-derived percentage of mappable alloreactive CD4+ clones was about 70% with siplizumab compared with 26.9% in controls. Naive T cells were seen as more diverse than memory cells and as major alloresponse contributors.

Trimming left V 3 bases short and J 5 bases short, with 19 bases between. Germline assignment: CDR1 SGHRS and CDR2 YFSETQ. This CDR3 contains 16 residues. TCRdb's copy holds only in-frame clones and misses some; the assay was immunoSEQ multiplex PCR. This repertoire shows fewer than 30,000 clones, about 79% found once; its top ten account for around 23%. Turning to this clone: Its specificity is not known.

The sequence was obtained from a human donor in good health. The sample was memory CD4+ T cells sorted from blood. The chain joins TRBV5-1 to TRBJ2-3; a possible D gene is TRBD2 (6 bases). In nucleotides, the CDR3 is TGCGCCAGCAGCTCCCTAATCGCGGGGCCTCGAGATACGCAGTATTTT. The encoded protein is CASSSLIAGPRDTQYF.